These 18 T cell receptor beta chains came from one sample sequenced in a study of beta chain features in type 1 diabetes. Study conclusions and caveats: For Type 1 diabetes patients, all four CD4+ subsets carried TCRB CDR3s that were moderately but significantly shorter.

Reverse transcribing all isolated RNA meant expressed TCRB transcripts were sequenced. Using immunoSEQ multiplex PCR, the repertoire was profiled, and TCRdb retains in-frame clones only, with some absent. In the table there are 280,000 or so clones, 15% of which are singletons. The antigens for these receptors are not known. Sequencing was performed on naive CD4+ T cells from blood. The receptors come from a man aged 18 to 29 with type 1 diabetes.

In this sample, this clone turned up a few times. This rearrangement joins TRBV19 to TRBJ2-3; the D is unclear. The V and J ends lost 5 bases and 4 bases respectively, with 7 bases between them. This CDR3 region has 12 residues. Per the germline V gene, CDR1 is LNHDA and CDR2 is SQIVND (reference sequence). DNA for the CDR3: TGTGCCAGTAGTTACGGAGCAGATACGCAGTATTTT. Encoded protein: CASSYGADTQYF.

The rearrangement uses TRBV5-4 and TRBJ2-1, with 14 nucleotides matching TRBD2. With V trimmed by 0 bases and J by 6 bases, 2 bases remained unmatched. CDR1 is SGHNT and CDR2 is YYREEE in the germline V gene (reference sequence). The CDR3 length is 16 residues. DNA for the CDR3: TGTGCCAGCAGCTTGGGGGGGACTAGCGGGGGCAATGAGCAGTTCTTC. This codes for CASSLGGTSGGNEQFF.

The CDR3 coding sequence is TGCGCCAGCAGCCAAGAGGTGCGGACAGCTAACTATGGCTACACCTTC. Its translation: CASSQEVRTANYGYTF. The chain employs TRBV4-1 and TRBJ1-2; tentatively, D is TRBD1 (6 bases). Germline values: CDR1 MGHRA, CDR2 YSYEKL. CDR3 length: 16 amino acids. Between the trimmed V and J ends, which lost 0 bases and 0 bases, there was a span of 11 bases.

The CDR3 sequence is CAWSLTMGLSYEQYF. CDR3 DNA: TGTGCCTGGAGTCTAACGATGGGGCTCTCCTACGAGCAGTACTTC. The chain couples TRBV30 to TRBJ2-7; possible D gene TRBD1, 5 bases. Trimming removed 2 bases at V and 0 bases at J, with 14 bases between. The CDR3 totals 15 residues. CDR1 is GTSNPN and CDR2 is SVGIG in the germline V gene (reference sequence).

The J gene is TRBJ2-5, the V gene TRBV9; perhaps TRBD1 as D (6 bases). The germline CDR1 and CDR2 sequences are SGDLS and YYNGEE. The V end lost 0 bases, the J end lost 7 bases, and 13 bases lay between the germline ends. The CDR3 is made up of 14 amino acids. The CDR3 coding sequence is TGTGCCAGCAGCGTAGACGGAACCAGGGGGACCCAGTACTTC. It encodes CASSVDGTRGTQYF. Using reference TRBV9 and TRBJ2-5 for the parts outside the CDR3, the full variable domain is DSGVTQTPKHLITATGQRVTLRCSPRSGDLSVYWYQQSLDQGLQFLIQYYNGEERAKGNILERFSAQQFPDLHSELNLSSLELGDSALYFCASSVDGTRGTQYFGPGTRLLVL.

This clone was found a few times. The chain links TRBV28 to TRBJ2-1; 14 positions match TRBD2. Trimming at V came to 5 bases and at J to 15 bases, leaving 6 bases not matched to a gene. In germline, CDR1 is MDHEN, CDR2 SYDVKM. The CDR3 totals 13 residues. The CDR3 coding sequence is TGTGCCAGCAGTCTAGGACTAGCGGGAGGACTGTTCTTC. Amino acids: CASSLGLAGGLFF.

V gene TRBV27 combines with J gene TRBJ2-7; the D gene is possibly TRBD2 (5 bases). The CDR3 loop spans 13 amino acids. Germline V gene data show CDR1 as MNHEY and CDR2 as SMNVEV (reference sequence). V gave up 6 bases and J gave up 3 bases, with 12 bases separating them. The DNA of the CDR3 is TGTGCCAGCAGCCGTGACGGGGACTACGAGCAGTACTTC. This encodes CASSRDGDYEQYF.

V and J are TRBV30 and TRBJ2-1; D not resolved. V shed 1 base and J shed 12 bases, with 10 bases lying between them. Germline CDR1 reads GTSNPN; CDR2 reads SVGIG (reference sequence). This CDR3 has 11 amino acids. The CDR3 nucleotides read TGTGCCTGGAGTGAGAGGTACGGGCAGTTCTTC. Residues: CAWSERYGQFF.

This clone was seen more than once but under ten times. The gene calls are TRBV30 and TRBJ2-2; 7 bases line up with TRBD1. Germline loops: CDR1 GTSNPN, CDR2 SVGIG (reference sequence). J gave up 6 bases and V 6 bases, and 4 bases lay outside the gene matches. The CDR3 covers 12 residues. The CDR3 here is CACLGQPGELFF. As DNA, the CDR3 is TGTGCCTGCCTGGGACAGCCCGGGGAGCTGTTTTTT.

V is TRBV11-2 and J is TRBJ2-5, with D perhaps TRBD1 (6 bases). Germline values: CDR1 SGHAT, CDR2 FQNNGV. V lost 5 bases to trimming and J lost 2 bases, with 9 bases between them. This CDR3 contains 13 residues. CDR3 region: CASSVRGQETQYF. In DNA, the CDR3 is TGTGCCAGCAGCGTCAGGGGTCAAGAGACCCAGTACTTC.

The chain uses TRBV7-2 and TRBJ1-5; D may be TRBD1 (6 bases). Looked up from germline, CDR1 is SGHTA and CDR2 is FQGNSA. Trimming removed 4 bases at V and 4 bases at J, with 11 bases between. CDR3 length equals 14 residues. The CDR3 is CASSSYRANQPQHF. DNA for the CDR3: TGTGCCAGCAGCTCTTACAGGGCGAATCAGCCCCAGCATTTT. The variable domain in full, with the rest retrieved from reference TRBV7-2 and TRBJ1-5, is GAGVSQSPSNKVTEKGKDVELRCDPISGHTALYWYRQSLGQGLEFLIYFQGNSAPDKSGLPSDRFSAERTGGSVSTLTIQRTQQEDSAVYLCASSSYRANQPQHFGDGTRLSIL.

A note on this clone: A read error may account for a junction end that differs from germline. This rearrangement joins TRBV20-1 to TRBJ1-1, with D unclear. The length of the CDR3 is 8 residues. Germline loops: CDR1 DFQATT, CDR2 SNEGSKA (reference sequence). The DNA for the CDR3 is TGCAGTGCTAGATCTGGAGGCTTT. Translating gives CSARSGGF.

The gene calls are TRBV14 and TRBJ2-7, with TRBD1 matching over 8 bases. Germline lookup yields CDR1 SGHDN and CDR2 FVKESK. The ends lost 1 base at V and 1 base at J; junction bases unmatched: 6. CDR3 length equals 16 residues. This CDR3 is CASSQGWGQVSYEQYF. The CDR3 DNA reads TGTGCCAGCAGCCAAGGGTGGGGACAGGTATCCTACGAGCAGTACTTC.

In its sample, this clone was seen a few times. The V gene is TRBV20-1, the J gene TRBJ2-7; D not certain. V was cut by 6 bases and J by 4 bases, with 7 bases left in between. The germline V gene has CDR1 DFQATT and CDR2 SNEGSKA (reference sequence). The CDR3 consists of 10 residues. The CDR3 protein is CSARRYEQYF. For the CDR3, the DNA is TGCAGTGCCAGACGGTACGAGCAGTACTTC.

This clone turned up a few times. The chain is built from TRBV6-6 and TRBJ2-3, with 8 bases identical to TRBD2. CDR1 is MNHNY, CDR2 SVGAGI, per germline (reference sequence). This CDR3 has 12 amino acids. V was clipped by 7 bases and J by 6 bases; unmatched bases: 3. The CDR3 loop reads CASIKRGDTQYF. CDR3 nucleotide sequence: TGTGCCAGCATTAAGCGGGGGGATACGCAGTATTTT.

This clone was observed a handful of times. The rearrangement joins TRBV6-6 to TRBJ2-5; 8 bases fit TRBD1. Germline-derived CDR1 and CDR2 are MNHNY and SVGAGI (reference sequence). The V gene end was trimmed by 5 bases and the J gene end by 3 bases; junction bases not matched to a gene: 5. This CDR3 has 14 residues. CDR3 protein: CASSKGTGKETQYF. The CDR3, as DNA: TGTGCCAGCAGTAAGGGGACAGGAAAAGAGACCCAGTACTTC.

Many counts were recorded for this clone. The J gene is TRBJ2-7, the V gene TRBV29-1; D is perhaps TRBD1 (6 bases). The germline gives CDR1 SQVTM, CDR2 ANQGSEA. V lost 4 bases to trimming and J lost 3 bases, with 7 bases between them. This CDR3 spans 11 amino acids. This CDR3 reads CSVGQVYEQYF. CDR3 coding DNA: TGCAGCGTTGGACAGGTCTACGAGCAGTACTTC.

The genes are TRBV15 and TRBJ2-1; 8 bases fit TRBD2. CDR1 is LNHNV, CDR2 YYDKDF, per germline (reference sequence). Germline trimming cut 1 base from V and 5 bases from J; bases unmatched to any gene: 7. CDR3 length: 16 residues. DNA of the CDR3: TGTGCCACCAGCAGAGGGGGCCTAGCGGGTAACAATGAGCAGTTCTTC. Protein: CATSRGGLAGNNEQFF.